The 23 T cell receptor beta chains presented below share a single source sample, sequenced in a study of molecular identifiers for immune sequencing clone quantification. TCRdb independently ran MiXCR on the PCR reads; one entry per CDR3 protein. The sample shows 88,000 or so distinct CDR3 sequences, about 21% of them seen only once. What was sequenced was naive CD8+ T cells from blood, with Jurkat cell RNA spiked in. The subset here: FACS-sorted CD8+CD4-CCR7+CD45RA+ naive T cells. These receptors all come from a human donor in good health. Some libraries in this study had Jurkat cell RNA spiked in.

The chain is built from TRBV24-1 and TRBJ2-7; the match to TRBD2 covers 12 bases. CDR1 is KGHDR and CDR2 is SFDVKD in the germline V gene. The CDR3 is made up of 19 amino acids. The V segment lost 8 bases and the J segment 0 bases; nucleotides outside the gene matches: 16. The CDR3 nucleotides are TGTGCCACCACCTTAACAGGACTAGCGGGAAGGTCATTCTCCTACGAGCAGTACTTC. The encoded protein is CATTLTGLAGRSFSYEQYF.

This sequence joins TRBV7-9 and TRBJ2-1; TRBD2 might be the D (6 bases). The germline CDR1 and CDR2 sequences are SEHNR and FQNEAQ (reference sequence). There are 15 residues in the CDR3. The V end lost 6 bases, the J end lost 3 bases, and 15 bases lay between the germline ends. CDR3 protein: CASRELANNYNEQFF. Here the CDR3 DNA reads TGTGCCAGCAGGGAACTAGCTAATAACTACAATGAGCAGTTCTTC.

Many counts were recorded for this clonotype. V is TRBV20-1 and J is TRBJ1-1, with 7 bases matching TRBD1. Germline CDR1 reads DFQATT; CDR2 reads SNEGSKA (reference sequence). The ends lost 0 bases at V and 4 bases at J; junction bases unmatched: 2. The CDR3 totals 13 residues. The CDR3 DNA is TGCAGTGCTAGAGATCCAGGGGGCACTGAAGCTTTCTTT. It specifies CSARDPGGTEAFF.

The CDR3 spells CSVEEVYNEQFF. The CDR3 region has the DNA TGCAGCGTTGAAGAGGTCTACAATGAGCAGTTCTTC. V is TRBV29-1 and J is TRBJ2-1, with D unclear. CDR1 is SQVTM and CDR2 is ANQGSEA in the germline V gene. There are 12 residues in the CDR3. Trimming pared 0 bases from V and 3 bases from J, leaving 3 bases between.

V usage is TRBV11-2 and J usage is TRBJ1-1; the D is unclear. In germline, CDR1 is SGHAT, CDR2 FQNNGV. The CDR3 extends over 12 amino acids. Trimming stripped 5 bases from V and 3 bases from J, with 7 bases between. The CDR3 is CASSRDYTEAFF. Written as DNA, the CDR3 is TGTGCCAGCAGCCGAGACTACACTGAAGCTTTCTTT. The entire variable domain, with the rest obtained from reference TRBV11-2 and TRBJ1-1, is as follows: EAGVAQSPRYKIIEKRQSVAFWCNPISGHATLYWYQQILGQGPKLLIQFQNNGVVDDSQLPKDRFSAERLKGVDSTLKIQPAKLEDSAVYLCASSRDYTEAFFGQGTRLTVV.

For this clonotype: A much larger clone lies a single base off, so this may be a read error. The V gene is TRBV12-3 or TRBV12-4, the J gene TRBJ1-2; D not resolved. The length of the CDR3 is 15 residues. V lost 5 bases to trimming and J lost 4 bases, with 17 bases between them. DNA for the CDR3: TGTGCCAGCAGTCCCACTCGAGACAATGTCTATGGCTACACCTTC. This sequence encodes CASSPTRDNVYGYTF.

This clonotype was counted at least ten times. The V and J genes are TRBV12-3 or TRBV12-4 and TRBJ1-1, with D unclear. The CDR3 totals 12 residues. Trimming left V 3 bases short and J 10 bases short, with 12 bases between. DNA for the CDR3: TGTGCCAGCAGTTTGTCGGGTTTCGGAGCTTTCTTT. This encodes CASSLSGFGAFF.

V usage is TRBV27 and J usage is TRBJ2-1; D may be TRBD1 or TRBD2 (5 bases each). From germline, CDR1 is MNHEY and CDR2 SMNVEV (reference sequence). V was pared by 6 bases and J by 8 bases, with 20 bases between. This CDR3 has 15 residues. The DNA of the CDR3 is TGTGCCAGCAGCTTCACTAGAAGTGGGGGTCATGAGCAGTTCTTC. Translated, it gives CASSFTRSGGHEQFF.

At least ten counts were recorded for this clonotype. The chain joins TRBV5-1 to TRBJ1-6; no reliable D call. The ends were cut back, 0 bases at V and 8 bases at J, with 9 bases in the middle. Germline V gives CDR1 SGHRS, CDR2 YFSETQ. This CDR3 comprises 14 residues. DNA for the CDR3: TGCGCCAGCAGCTTGGGCACCACTTATTCACCCCTCCACTTT. Protein: CASSLGTTYSPLHF.

This clonotype was seen many times. This chain uses TRBV9 with TRBJ1-1; TRBD1 agrees at 7 bases. The CDR3 runs to 15 residues. Germline lookup yields CDR1 SGDLS and CDR2 YYNGEE. V gave up 4 bases and J gave up 5 bases; unmatched junction bases: 11. The DNA of the CDR3 is TGTGCCAGCAGCCCCTCCCCGGGACAGAAGACTGAAGCTTTCTTT. Protein product: CASSPSPGQKTEAFF.

The table lists this clonotype with many counts. This rearrangement joins TRBV6-5 to TRBJ1-5, with D possibly being TRBD1 (5 bases). The germline CDR1 and CDR2 sequences are MNHEY and SVGAGI. This CDR3 comprises 12 residues. V was cut by 5 bases and J by 5 bases, with 7 bases left in between. The CDR3 DNA reads as TGTGCCAGCAGTCGAGGGGATCAGCCCCAGCATTTT. Amino acid sequence: CASSRGDQPQHF.

There are a few counts of this clonotype. The chain joins TRBV6-2 or TRBV6-3 to TRBJ2-1; 9 nucleotides agree with TRBD2. From germline, CDR1 is MNHEY and CDR2 SVGEGT. The CDR3 spans 14 residues. V lost 4 bases, J lost 7 bases, and 5 bases stayed unmatched. CDR3 region: CASSLAGGLNEQFF. The CDR3 region has the DNA TGTGCCAGCAGTTTGGCGGGGGGGCTGAATGAGCAGTTCTTC.

This clonotype was counted ten times or more. The DNA for the CDR3 is TGTGCCAGCAGCTACCCACGGACTAGCGGGGGGGTATACACAGATACGCAGTATTTT. It yields the protein CASSYPRTSGGVYTDTQYF. The V and J genes are TRBV7-9 and TRBJ2-3; 15 bases are shared with TRBD2. The CDR3 spans 19 residues. Per the germline V gene, CDR1 is SEHNR and CDR2 is FQNEAQ (reference sequence). Trimming took 4 bases from V and 2 from J; bases not matched to a gene: 10.

There are a few counts of this clonotype. The chain employs TRBV11-2 and TRBJ2-2; 7 bases fit TRBD2. The CDR3 is made up of 15 amino acids. V shed 4 bases and J 3 bases; nucleotides not matched to a gene: 5. Looked up from germline, CDR1 is SGHAT and CDR2 is FQNNGV. CDR3 sequence: CASSSWEGDTGELFF. CDR3 sequence (DNA): TGTGCCAGCAGCTCGTGGGAGGGCGACACCGGGGAGCTGTTTTTT.

Of note for this clonotype: A clone one base away is much larger, so this may be a read error. As DNA, the CDR3 is TGTGCCGGCAGCCAGGGGGGGCTTGGGGCCAACGTCCTGACTTTC. Translating gives CAGSQGGLGANVLTF. This chain joins TRBV3-1 and TRBJ2-6; D tentatively fits TRBD1 or TRBD2 (7 bases each). The CDR3 spans 15 residues. Germline CDR1 LGHDT, CDR2 YNNKEL (reference sequence).

Comment on this clonotype: A single base separates this from a much larger clone, so it may be a read error. The chain is built from TRBV7-9 and TRBJ2-7, with TRBD1 as a possible D gene (6 bases). V lost 5 bases and J 3 bases, leaving 20 bases between the germline ends. The length of the CDR3 is 16 residues. Germline CDR1 is SEHNR and CDR2 is FQNEAQ (reference sequence). The CDR3: CASSPATGGGCYEQYF. The DNA for the CDR3 is TGTGCCAGCAGCCCTGCGACAGGTGGGGGCTGCTACGAGCAGTACTTC.

Concerning this clonotype: A much larger clone differs from this one at a single base, so this may be a read error. This sequence joins TRBV7-9 and TRBJ2-3; TRBD2 aligns across 13 bases. Germline-derived CDR1 and CDR2 are SEHNR and FQNEAQ (reference sequence). The CDR3 runs to 19 residues. V was pared by 8 bases and J by 4 bases, with 18 bases of the junction left unmatched. The CDR3 DNA reads as TGTGCCAGCGGCTGGAAAACTAGCGGGGGGGCCCTAGGATCAGATACGCAGTATTTT. Its translation is CASGWKTSGGALGSDTQYF. The whole variable domain, filled in from reference TRBV7-9 and TRBJ2-3, reads DTGVSQNPRHKITKRGQNVTFRCDPISEHNRLYWYRQTLGQGPEFLTYFQNEAQLEKSRLLSDRFSAERPKGSFSTLEIQRTEQGDSAMYLCASGWKTSGGALGSDTQYFGPGTRLTVL.

This clonotype was seen more than once but under ten times. V usage is TRBV10-3 and J usage is TRBJ2-7; D possibly corresponds to TRBD1 (6 bases). The CDR3 length is 13 residues. V lost 8 bases, J lost 0 bases, and 11 bases lay in between. Germline CDR1 is ENHRY and CDR2 is SYGVKD. DNA for the CDR3: TGTGCCATCCTCCGACAGGACTCCTACGAGCAGTACTTC. It is translated as CAILRQDSYEQYF.

This clonotype was recorded many times. Here the CDR3 DNA reads TGCGCCAGCAGCCATCACAAGGGACAGACCTACGAGCAGTACTTC. It yields the protein CASSHHKGQTYEQYF. V is TRBV4-3 and J is TRBJ2-7; TRBD1 matches 7 bases. CDR1 is LGHNA, CDR2 YSLEER, per germline. V was pared by 3 bases and J by 2 bases, with 7 bases of the junction left unmatched. The CDR3 covers 15 residues.

This clonotype occurred many times. V is TRBV7-9 and J is TRBJ1-1; weak D call: TRBD1 (5 bases). V was cut by 3 bases and J by 11 bases, with 22 bases left in between. The CDR3 has 15 residues. The germline gives CDR1 SEHNR, CDR2 FQNEAQ (reference sequence). The CDR3 coding sequence is TGTGCCAGCAGCTTTCCCGGGGCCCACATTGAGGGGGCTTTCTTT. Its translation is CASSFPGAHIEGAFF.

This clonotype was counted many times. This chain connects TRBV29-1 to TRBJ2-3; 11 bases are shared with TRBD1. The junction had 4 bases not matched to a gene; V was cut back by 4 bases and J by 4 bases. The CDR3 sequence is 14 residues long. Looked up from germline, CDR1 is SQVTM and CDR2 is ANQGSEA. In DNA form, the CDR3 reads TGCAGCGTTGCGAGGACAGGGGGCGCAGATACGCAGTATTTT. This sequence encodes CSVARTGGADTQYF.

The table lists this clonotype with a few counts. The gene calls are TRBV7-9 and TRBJ2-1; 13 bases are a match to TRBD2. Germline V gene sequence: CDR1 SEHNR, CDR2 FQNEAQ (reference sequence). V trimming: 4 bases; J trimming: 7 bases; junction bases outside the gene matches: 4. The CDR3 is 15 residues long. The CDR3 coding sequence is TGTGCCAGCAGCTCCAGGACTAGCGGGGGTAATGAGCAGTTCTTC. This translates into CASSSRTSGGNEQFF.

At least ten counts were recorded for this clonotype. The chain is built from TRBV7-2 and TRBJ2-1; 11 nucleotides align to TRBD2. The CDR3 has 14 amino acids. V shed 3 bases and J 8 bases; nucleotides not matched to a gene: 3. The germline V gene has CDR1 SGHTA and CDR2 FQGNSA. The CDR3 here is CASSFGSGGDEQFF. The CDR3 DNA reads as TGTGCCAGCAGCTTCGGTAGCGGGGGGGATGAGCAGTTCTTC.